What follows is one T cell receptor beta chain and its context. This sample is part of a study of long-term antiretroviral therapy in people with HIV. Germline CDR1 and CDR2: MNHEY and SMNVEV (reference sequence). V gave up 2 bases and J gave up 1 base; unmatched junction bases: 4. The CDR3 is 15 residues long. The immunoSEQ assay was v3.0, run at survey level. TCRdb's copy holds only in-frame clones and misses some; the assay was immunoSEQ multiplex PCR. This table holds some 30,000 clones, approximately 85% found once. This TCR was sampled from a man aged 18 to 29 with HIV. The sequencing here drew on unsorted PBMCs, taken 3.3 years after starting antiretroviral therapy. J is TRBJ2-5 and V is TRBV27, with 7 bases matching TRBD1. The CDR3, as DNA: TGTGCCAGCAGTTTAGCCGGGGACAGCCAAGAGACCCAGTACTTC. Translated, it gives CASSLAGDSQETQYF.